This TCR beta chain emerged from a study of shared clonotypes between healthy human individuals. Study context: Each donor contributed plates that comprised three CD4 naive, three CD4 memory, two CD8 naive and one CD8 memory. Whole-study findings and limits: A handful of donors held about 4.6% of naive CD4 clonotypes in common.

Researchers ran the assay at a deep level. Here immunoSEQ multiplex PCR was the method, and the copy in TCRdb shows in-frame clones only, minus some. Found here are about 2.3 million clones, 80% to 95% of them singletons; the top ten hold approximately 0.4%. Negatively enriched CD4+ T cells were divided by CD45RA into naive and memory. With regard to this clone: Its antigen is still unknown. The identical CDR3 is also encoded by other nucleotide sequences in the sample.

V was shortened by 3 bases and J by 1 base, with 11 bases between the two germline ends. Germline CDR1 is SGDLS and CDR2 is YYNGEE. CDR3 length equals 14 residues. This TCR came from a man aged 18 to 30 in good health. Some clones in this sample may be carry-over from other donors' samples. This rearrangement joins TRBV9 to TRBJ2-7; possibly TRBD1 or TRBD2 for D (5 bases each). Material: naive CD4+ T cells from PBMCs. Regarding subset: CD45RA+ positively selected. The CDR3 protein is CASSASGASYEQYF. The CDR3 DNA reads TGTGCCAGCAGCGCCTCCGGGGCGTCCTACGAGCAGTACTTC.